Below are 10 T cell receptor beta chains sequenced from a single sample in a study of CD8 T cells in Susac syndrome. RNA was extracted with the RNeasy kit, and a quantity of roughly 0.5 to 1 ug was reverse transcribed using random hexamers. TCRdb analysed the immunoSEQ multiplex PCR reads with MiXCR anew, one entry per CDR3 protein. This sample has about 90,000 distinct CDR3 sequences, with roughly 95% found just once. Sequencing used CD8+ T cells from PBMCs. Every receptor here comes from a human donor with Susac syndrome.

The gene calls are TRBV9 and TRBJ2-5, with a weak D call TRBD2 (6 bases). V was trimmed by 5 bases and J by 4 bases, leaving 18 bases between them. The V gene's germline CDR1 is SGDLS and CDR2 YYNGEE. The CDR3 consists of 15 residues. CDR3 nucleotides: TGTGCCAGCAGTGTTGGACCGGAGGGAACAGAGACCCAGTACTTC. Its translation is CASSVGPEGTETQYF.

The chain combines TRBV20-1 with TRBJ1-1, with a possible D match to TRBD1 (5 bases). The V gene lost 6 bases and the J gene lost 3 bases, with 11 bases spanning the gap. CDR3 length: 12 amino acids. Per the germline V gene, CDR1 is DFQATT and CDR2 is SNEGSKA (reference sequence). In nucleotides, the CDR3 is TGCAGTGCGCGGGGCTGGGACACTGAAGCTTTCTTT. As protein: CSARGWDTEAFF.

The chain recombines TRBV10-3 with TRBJ1-2, with D unresolved. V lost 7 bases and J lost 2, with 5 bases in between. The CDR3 spans 11 residues. CDR1 is ENHRY, CDR2 SYGVKD, per germline. The CDR3 DNA reads as TGTGCCATCAACGGGAACTATGGCTACACCTTC. Residues: CAINGNYGYTF.

J is TRBJ1-5 and V is TRBV6-6; D gene ambiguous. This CDR3 has 14 amino acids. The V gene's germline CDR1 is MNHNY and CDR2 SVGAGI (reference sequence). V lost 0 bases to trimming and J lost 3 bases, with 6 bases between them. The CDR3 sequence is CASSYSIPNQPQHF. DNA of the CDR3: TGTGCCAGCAGTTACTCGATACCCAATCAGCCCCAGCATTTT.

V and J are TRBV14 and TRBJ2-2; weak D call: TRBD2 (6 bases). Germline V gene data show CDR1 as SGHDN and CDR2 as FVKESK. The CDR3 has 15 amino acids. Trimming removed 4 bases at V and 3 bases at J, with 12 bases between. This chain's CDR3 is CASSLLSGDTGELFF. CDR3 nucleotide sequence: TGTGCCAGCAGCCTATTATCGGGGGACACCGGGGAGCTGTTTTTT.

This clonotype has only one observation. The CDR3 spells CASKAQGQGAFNSYNEQFF. The DNA of the CDR3 is TGTGCCAGCAAAGCTCAGGGACAGGGGGCTTTTAATTCCTACAATGAGCAGTTCTTC. This rearrangement joins TRBV7-9 to TRBJ2-1; 12 nucleotides match TRBD1. The CDR3 runs to 19 residues. Germline values: CDR1 SEHNR, CDR2 FQNEAQ (reference sequence). V lost 7 bases to trimming and J lost 1 base; unmatched junction nucleotides: 14.

This clonotype has just one count. The rearrangement uses TRBV7-8 and TRBJ2-5, with D possibly TRBD1 on 6 matching bases. Trimming stripped 1 base from V and 1 base from J, with 13 bases between. The germline V gene encodes CDR1 SGHVS and CDR2 FQNEAQ. The CDR3 spans 16 residues. CDR3 amino acids: CASSLGTRDTQETQYF. CDR3 coding DNA: TGTGCCAGCAGCTTAGGCACCCGGGACACCCAAGAGACCCAGTACTTC.

The rearrangement links TRBV3-1 to TRBJ1-2; 9 bases map to TRBD1. Losses at the gene ends were 4 bases for V and 4 bases for J; bases not matched to a gene: 4. This CDR3 is built from 14 residues. Germline CDR1 reads LGHDT; CDR2 reads YNNKEL (reference sequence). The CDR3 nucleotides are TGTGCCAGCAGCCCGGGGACAGGGATCTATGGCTACACCTTC. Protein: CASSPGTGIYGYTF.

This sequence joins TRBV7-2 and TRBJ1-1; no clear D. V lost 2 bases to trimming and J lost 5 bases, with 6 bases between them. This CDR3 is 12 amino acids long. Germline assignment: CDR1 SGHTA and CDR2 FQGNSA. The CDR3, as DNA: TGTGCCAGCAGCTTACAGCTAACTGAAGCTTTCTTT. This sequence encodes CASSLQLTEAFF.

The chain couples TRBV2 to TRBJ2-1; 7 bases agree with TRBD2. CDR1 is SNHLY, CDR2 FYNNEI, per germline. The CDR3 consists of 15 residues. J lost 3 bases, V lost 2 bases, and 4 bases had no gene match. CDR3 amino acids: CASSEWGGSYNEQFF. As DNA, the CDR3 is TGTGCCAGCAGTGAATGGGGGGGAAGCTACAATGAGCAGTTCTTC. The variable domain in full, with the rest retrieved from reference TRBV2 and TRBJ2-1, is EPEVTQTPSHQVTQMGQEVILRCVPISNHLYFYWYRQILGQKVEFLVSFYNNEISEKSEIFDDQFSVERPDGSNFTLKIRSTKLEDSAMYFCASSEWGGSYNEQFFGPGTRLTVL.